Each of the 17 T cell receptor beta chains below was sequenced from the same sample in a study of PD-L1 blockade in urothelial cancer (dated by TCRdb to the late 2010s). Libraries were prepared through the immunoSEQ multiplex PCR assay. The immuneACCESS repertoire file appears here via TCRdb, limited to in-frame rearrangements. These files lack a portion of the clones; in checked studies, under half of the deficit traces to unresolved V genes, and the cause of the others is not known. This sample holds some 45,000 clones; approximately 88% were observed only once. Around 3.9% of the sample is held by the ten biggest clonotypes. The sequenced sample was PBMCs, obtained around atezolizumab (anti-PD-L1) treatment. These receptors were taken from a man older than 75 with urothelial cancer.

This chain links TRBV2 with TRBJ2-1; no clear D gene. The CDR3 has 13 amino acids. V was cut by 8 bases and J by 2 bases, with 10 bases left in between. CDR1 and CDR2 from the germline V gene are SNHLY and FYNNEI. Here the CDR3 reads CASRARAYNEQFF. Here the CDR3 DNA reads TGTGCCAGCCGTGCGAGAGCCTACAATGAGCAGTTCTTC.

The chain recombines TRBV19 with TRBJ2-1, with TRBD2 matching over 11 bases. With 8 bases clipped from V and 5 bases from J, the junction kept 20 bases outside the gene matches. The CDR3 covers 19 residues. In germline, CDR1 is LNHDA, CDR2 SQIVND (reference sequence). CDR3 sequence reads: CASSPTTSGKGQGNNEQFF. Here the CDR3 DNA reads TGTGCCAGTTCCCCGACGACTAGCGGGAAGGGGCAAGGGAACAATGAGCAGTTCTTC.

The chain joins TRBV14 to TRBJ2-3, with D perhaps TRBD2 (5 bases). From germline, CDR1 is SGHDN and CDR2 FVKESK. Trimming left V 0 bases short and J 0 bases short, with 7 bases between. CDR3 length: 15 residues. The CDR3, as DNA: TGTGCCAGCAGCCAAGACCAGCGGAGCACAGATACGCAGTATTTT. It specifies CASSQDQRSTDTQYF.

The chain's CDR3 is CASRGTGGEWQPQHF. The DNA for the CDR3 is TGTGCCAGCCGTGGGACAGGGGGCGAGTGGCAGCCCCAGCATTTT. The chain has TRBV6-5 and TRBJ1-5, with 12 bases that match TRBD1. In germline, CDR1 is MNHEY, CDR2 SVGAGI. The ends lost 8 bases at V and 7 bases at J; junction bases unmatched: 9. CDR3 length equals 15 residues.

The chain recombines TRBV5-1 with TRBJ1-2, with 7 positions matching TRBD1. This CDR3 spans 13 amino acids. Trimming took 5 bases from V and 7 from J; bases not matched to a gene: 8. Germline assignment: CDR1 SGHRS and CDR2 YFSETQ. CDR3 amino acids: CASRQGPDGGYTF. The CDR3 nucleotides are TGCGCCAGCAGACAGGGGCCAGATGGTGGCTACACCTTC.

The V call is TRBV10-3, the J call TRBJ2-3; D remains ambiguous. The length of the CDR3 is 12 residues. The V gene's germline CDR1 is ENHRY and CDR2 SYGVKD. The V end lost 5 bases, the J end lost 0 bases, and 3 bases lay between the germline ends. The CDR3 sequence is CAISSSTDTQYF. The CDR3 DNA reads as TGTGCCATCAGTTCTAGCACAGATACGCAGTATTTT.

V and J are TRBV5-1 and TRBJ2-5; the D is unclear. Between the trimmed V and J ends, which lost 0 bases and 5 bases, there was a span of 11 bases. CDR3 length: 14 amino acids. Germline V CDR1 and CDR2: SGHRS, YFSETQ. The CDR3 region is CASSLALSSETQYF. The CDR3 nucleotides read TGCGCCAGCAGCTTGGCCCTTAGTAGCGAGACCCAGTACTTC.

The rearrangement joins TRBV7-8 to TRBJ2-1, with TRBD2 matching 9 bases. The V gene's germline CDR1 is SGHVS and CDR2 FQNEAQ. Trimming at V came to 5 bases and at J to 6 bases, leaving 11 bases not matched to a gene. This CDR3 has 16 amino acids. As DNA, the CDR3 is TGTGCCAGCAGCCCAGGGACTAGCATTATTTCCAATGAGCAGTTCTTC. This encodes CASSPGTSIISNEQFF.

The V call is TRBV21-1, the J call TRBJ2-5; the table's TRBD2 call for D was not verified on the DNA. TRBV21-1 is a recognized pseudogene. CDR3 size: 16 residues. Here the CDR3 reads CASNPLAGGGQETQYF. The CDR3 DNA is TGTGCCAGCAACCCACTAGCGGGAGGGGGCCAAGAGACCCAGTACTTC.

CDR3 bases: TGTGCCAGCAGCCCGACAGGGGCCATCTATGGCTACACCTTC. Its translation is CASSPTGAIYGYTF. This chain links TRBV11-2 with TRBJ1-2, with TRBD1 identical over 8 bases. This CDR3 comprises 14 residues. V shed 5 bases and J 4 bases; nucleotides not matched to a gene: 6. Germline CDR1 and CDR2: SGHAT and FQNNGV.

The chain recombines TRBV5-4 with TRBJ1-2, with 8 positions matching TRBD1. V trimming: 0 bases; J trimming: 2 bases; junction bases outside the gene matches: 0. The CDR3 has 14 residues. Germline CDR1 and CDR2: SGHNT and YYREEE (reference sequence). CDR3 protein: CASSLGQGNYGYTF. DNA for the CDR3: TGTGCCAGCAGCTTGGGACAGGGGAACTATGGCTACACCTTC.

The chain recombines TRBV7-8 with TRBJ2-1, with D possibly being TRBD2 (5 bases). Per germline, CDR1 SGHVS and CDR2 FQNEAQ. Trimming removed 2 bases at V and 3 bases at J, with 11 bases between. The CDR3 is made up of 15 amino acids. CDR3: CASSLSPGNYNEQFF. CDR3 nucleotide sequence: TGTGCCAGCAGCTTATCACCGGGAAACTACAATGAGCAGTTCTTC.

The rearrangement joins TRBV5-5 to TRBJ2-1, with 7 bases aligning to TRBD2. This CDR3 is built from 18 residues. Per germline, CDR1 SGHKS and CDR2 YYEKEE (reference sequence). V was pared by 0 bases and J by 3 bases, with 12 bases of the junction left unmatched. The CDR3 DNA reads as TGTGCCAGCAGCTTGGTAAGGCGGGAGTATTTCAGCTACAATGAGCAGTTCTTC. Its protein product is CASSLVRREYFSYNEQFF.

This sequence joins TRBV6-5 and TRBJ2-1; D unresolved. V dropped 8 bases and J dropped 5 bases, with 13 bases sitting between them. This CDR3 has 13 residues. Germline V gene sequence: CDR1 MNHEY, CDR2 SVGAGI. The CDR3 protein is CASRLRGNNEQFF. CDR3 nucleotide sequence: TGTGCCAGCCGCCTTAGAGGAAACAATGAGCAGTTCTTC.

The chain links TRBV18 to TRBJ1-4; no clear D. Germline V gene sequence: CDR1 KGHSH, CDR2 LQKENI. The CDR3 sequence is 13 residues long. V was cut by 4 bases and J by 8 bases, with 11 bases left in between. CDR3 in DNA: TGTGCCAGCTCACGGAGACCCGTCGAAAAACTGTTTTTT. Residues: CASSRRPVEKLFF.

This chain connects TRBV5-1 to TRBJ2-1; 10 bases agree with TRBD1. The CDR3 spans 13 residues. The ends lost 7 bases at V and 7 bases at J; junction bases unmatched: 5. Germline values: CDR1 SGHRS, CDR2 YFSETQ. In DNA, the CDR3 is TGCGCCAGCCATAGACAGGGGGCGAATGAGCAGTTCTTC. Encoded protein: CASHRQGANEQFF. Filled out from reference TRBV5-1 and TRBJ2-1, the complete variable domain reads KAGVTQTPRYLIKTRGQQVTLSCSPISGHRSVSWYQQTPGQGLQFLFEYFSETQRNKGNFPGRFSGRQFSNSRSEMNVSTLELGDSALYLCASHRQGANEQFFGPGTRLTVL.

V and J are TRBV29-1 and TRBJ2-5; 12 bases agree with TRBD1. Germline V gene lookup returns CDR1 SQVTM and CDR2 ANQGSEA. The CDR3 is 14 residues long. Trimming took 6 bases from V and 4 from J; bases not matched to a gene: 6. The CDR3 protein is CSVGTGGGGETQYF. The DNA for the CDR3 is TGCAGCGTCGGGACAGGGGGCGGGGGAGAGACCCAGTACTTC.